The clone carrying this TCR beta chain was counted many times. Its antigen is unidentified. Each CDR3 protein is one row after TCRdb ran MiXCR on the 5' RACE reads. The table shows about 100,000 distinct CDR3 sequences, with 4.4% occurring only once. This sample's time point: sample taken at primary tumor resection. The data were taken from a study of spatial heterogeneity in lung cancer. Study-level findings and limits: The study found that expanded intratumoral alpha and beta TCR counts tracked tumor mutation counts.

The germline V gene encodes CDR1 MNHNS and CDR2 SASEGT. The CDR3 is made up of 14 amino acids. V shed 6 bases and J shed 1 base, with 9 bases lying between them. The receptor was isolated from a male donor with early-stage non-small cell lung cancer. Source: lung tumor tissue, taken at surgery. V gene TRBV6-1 combines with J gene TRBJ2-2; tentative D call: TRBD2 (6 bases). CDR3 in amino acids: CASSEGLNTGELFF. Here the CDR3 DNA reads TGTGCCAGCAGCGAGGGACTGAACACCGGGGAGCTGTTTTTT.